A single T cell receptor beta chain is shown here with its context. This record belongs to a study of blood T cell repertoires in COVID-19. Overall study: The United States, Italy and Spain provided the acute and convalescent COVID-19 samples. Sources were T cells, B-cell-depleted T cells, or PBMCs; the material itself was cDNA or gDNA.

Original processing methods: By means of reference gene primer amplification, nucleated cell counts were estimated. The assay was immunoSEQ multiplex PCR, and TCRdb's table has in-frame clones only and misses some. The V and J calls and the clone size are those of that table, but D and trimming were determined from the DNA. The sample consists of over 120,000 clones, approximately 84% of them appearing once. The germline V gene encodes CDR1 MNHEY and CDR2 SVGEGT. V was clipped by 6 bases and J by 2 bases; unmatched bases: 15. The CDR3 is made up of 17 amino acids. This receptor was obtained from a woman aged 55 to 70 with acute or convalescent COVID-19. Sequenced input: peripheral blood. V and J are TRBV6-2 or TRBV6-3 and TRBJ2-5; the match to TRBD2 covers 7 bases. The CDR3 reads CASSLGFSTSRQETQYF. For the CDR3, the DNA is TGTGCCAGCAGCCTAGGATTCTCGACTAGCAGACAAGAGACCCAGTACTTC.